These T cell receptor beta chains were read from a single sample in a study of CD8+CD57+ T cells in acquired aplastic anemia. MiXCR, run by TCRdb on the reads, gives a single entry per CDR3 protein. The sample holds 200,000 to 300,000 distinct CDR3 sequences, 47% seen once. Sequenced input: sorted CD4+, CD8+, or CD8+CD57+ T cells (not recorded which) from PBMCs. These receptors came from a human donor with aplastic anemia. The CDR3 runs from the conserved cysteine through the conserved F or W. The order of the fields is V gene, J gene, clone size, D gene, CDR3 protein, CDR3 DNA. A D gene is named only where the DNA matches it firmly. Some rows mark clone size as missing; the rest say once, few, many or name a class of expanded clone.

TRBV20-1,TRBJ2-1,.,TRBD2,CSASPTSGGYNEQFF,TGCAGTGCTAGCCCCACTAGCGGGGGTTACAATGAGCAGTTCTTC
TRBV29-1,TRBJ2-1,many,.,CSVVGLATDSYNEQFF,TGCAGCGTTGTGGGGCTCGCTACCGACTCCTACAATGAGCAGTTCTTC
TRBV5-1,TRBJ1-1,.,.,CASSLMGSANTEAFF,TGCGCCAGCAGCTTGATGGGATCGGCGAACACTGAAGCTTTCTTT
TRBV19,TRBJ2-1,.,.,CASSIGPAVRFF,TGTGCCAGTAGTATAGGCCCAGCAGTTCGGTTCTTC
TRBV4-3,TRBJ1-2,many,.,CASSQGGGYTF,TGCGCCAGCAGCCAAGGGGGGGGCTACACCTTC
TRBV27,TRBJ1-5,many,.,CASNNRFGNQPQHF,TGTGCCAGCAATAACAGGTTTGGCAATCAGCCCCAGCATTTT
TRBV12-5,TRBJ1-1,many,.,CASGLVGEAFF,TGTGCTAGTGGTTTGGTAGGAGAGGCTTTCTTT
TRBV5-6,TRBJ2-7,many,TRBD1,CASSGQGDEQYF,TGTGCCAGCAGCGGACAGGGGGACGAGCAGTACTTC
TRBV5-8,TRBJ2-3,.,TRBD2,CASSTSGRAPDTRYF,TGTGCCAGCAGCACGAGTGGGAGGGCCCCAGATACGCGGTATTTT
TRBV24-1,TRBJ2-1,.,.,CATSVGTTINEQFF,TGTGCCACCAGTGTCGGGACAACTATAAATGAGCAGTTCTTC
TRBV7-2,TRBJ2-5,.,.,CASSPTREETQYF,TGTGCCAGCAGCCCGACCCGGGAAGAGACCCAGTACTTC
TRBV11-3,TRBJ2-7,.,.,CASSLPGYEQYF,TGTGCCAGCAGCTTACCCGGCTACGAGCAGTACTTC